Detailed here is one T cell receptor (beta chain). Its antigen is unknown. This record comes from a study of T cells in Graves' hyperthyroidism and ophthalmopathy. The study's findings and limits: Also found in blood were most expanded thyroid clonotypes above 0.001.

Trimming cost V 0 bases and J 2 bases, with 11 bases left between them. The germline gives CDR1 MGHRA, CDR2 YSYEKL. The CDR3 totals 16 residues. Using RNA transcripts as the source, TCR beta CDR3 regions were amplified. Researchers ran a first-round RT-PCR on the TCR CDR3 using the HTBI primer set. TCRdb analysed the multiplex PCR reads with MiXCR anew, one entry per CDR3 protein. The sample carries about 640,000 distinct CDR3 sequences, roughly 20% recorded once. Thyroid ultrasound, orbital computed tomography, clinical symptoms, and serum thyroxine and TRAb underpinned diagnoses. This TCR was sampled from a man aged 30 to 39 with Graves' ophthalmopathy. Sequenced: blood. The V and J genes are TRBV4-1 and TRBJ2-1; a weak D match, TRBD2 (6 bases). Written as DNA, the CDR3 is TGCGCCAGCAGCCAAGATTCTCGGGAGACCTACAATGAGCAGTTCTTC. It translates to CASSQDSRETYNEQFF.